The next 5 T cell receptor beta chains were all read from a single sample in a study of T cells in women clearing cervical HPV infection. Only in-frame clones appear in the TCRdb table, and some are missing; sequencing was by immunoSEQ multiplex PCR. This table holds roughly 48,000 clones. The material sequenced was blood buffy coat. The source of these receptors is a woman aged 18 to 75 with a cervical HPV16 infection that either progressed to CIN3+ or cleared (not recorded which).

On this clone itself: The CDR3 end lies 3 residues beyond the end of the read and is filled in from the germline J gene. The rearrangement joins TRBV7-8 to TRBJ2-2, with 11 bases lining up with TRBD1. The CDR3 spans 18 residues. V lost 3 bases, J lost 6 bases, and 12 bases stayed unmatched. The germline V gene has CDR1 SGHVS and CDR2 FQNEAQ. CDR3 loop: CASSFIRAGTGGSGELFF. The covered CDR3 bases are TGTGCCAGCAGCTTTATTCGCGCCGGGACAGGGGGTTCCGGGGAG.

Remarks on this clone: The CDR3 is cut off 3 residues early in the read; its end comes from the germline J gene. The V gene is TRBV28, the J gene TRBJ1-5; 7 nucleotides line up with TRBD1. Germline V gene lookup returns CDR1 MDHEN and CDR2 SYDVKM. Trimming cost V 4 bases and J 3 bases; bases outside gene matches: 6. The CDR3 is made up of 15 amino acids. Here the CDR3 reads CASSYAGTDNQPQHF. The CDR3 DNA, read in part, is TGTGCCAGCAGTTACGCCGGGACAGACAATCAGCCC.

With respect to this clone: The read ends 3 residues early relative to the CDR3; the germline J gene fills the gap. The chain joins TRBV19 to TRBJ2-1; 12 nucleotides align to TRBD2. V lost 6 bases to trimming and J lost 4 bases; unmatched junction nucleotides: 4. The CDR3 spans 15 residues. Looked up from germline, CDR1 is LNHDA and CDR2 is SQIVND (reference sequence). The CDR3 here is CASSGLAGSYNEQFF. CDR3 DNA, as far as it was read: TGTGCCAGTAGCGGACTAGCGGGATCTTACAATGAG.

Concerning this clone itself: The read finishes 3 residues shy of the CDR3 end, and the germline J gene is used to complete it. This rearrangement joins TRBV9 to TRBJ2-7, with TRBD2 matching 9 bases. The germline gives CDR1 SGDLS, CDR2 YYNGEE. V lost 3 bases to trimming and J lost 0 bases; unmatched junction nucleotides: 25. The CDR3 contains 22 residues. The CDR3 loop reads CASSDRFLGRSSGRDNSYEQYF. CDR3 DNA (partial): TGTGCCAGCAGCGACCGATTTTTAGGACGGAGTAGCGGGAGAGACAACTCCTACGAG.

Details on this clone: The read is 3 residues too short to cover the CDR3 end, so that end is filled in from the germline J gene. This chain connects TRBV20-1 to TRBJ2-1, with D tentatively TRBD2 (6 bases). CDR3 length: 17 amino acids. Germline loops: CDR1 DFQATT, CDR2 SNEGSKA (reference sequence). V dropped 2 bases and J dropped 5 bases, with 22 bases sitting between them. The CDR3 protein is CSARLPRKTSGNNEQFF. The covered CDR3 bases are TGCAGTGCTAGACTTCCCAGAAAGACTAGTGGAAACAATGAG.